One T cell receptor beta chain is described in this entry. What it binds is not known. The CDR3 has 15 amino acids. CDR1 is ENHRY and CDR2 is SYGVKD in the germline V gene. Trimming removed 3 bases at V and 5 bases at J, with 13 bases between. These data come from a study of OX40 agonist ivuxolimab in advanced cancers. Study overall: With ivuxolimab, an agonistic anti-OX40 (CD134) antibody, patients were treated. Three patients got partial responses; one had hepatocellular carcinoma and two had cutaneous melanoma.

TCRdb's table, derived via immunoSEQ multiplex PCR, lists solely in-frame clones and lacks some. The data hold 70,000 to 75,000 clones, with 65% to 90% observed a single time. Study results and limitations: The average count of expanded clones was higher among CD8+ T cells than among CD4+. The expanded peripheral T cells' antigen specificity was not determined.

The receptor was isolated from an adult with an advanced solid tumor such as melanoma, head and neck, liver or kidney cancer. This sequence joins TRBV10-3 and TRBJ2-2, with D perhaps matching TRBD2 (7 bases). The sample in question was CD4+ or CD8+ T cells sorted from blood, obtained in a trial of the OX40 agonist ivuxolimab. CDR3: CAISDGGLGTGELFF. In nucleotides, the CDR3 is TGTGCCATCAGTGACGGGGGGCTGGGGACCGGGGAGCTGTTTTTT.